A selection of T cell receptor beta chains follows, all from one sample in a study of OX40 agonist ivuxolimab in advanced cancers. The assay was immunoSEQ multiplex PCR, and TCRdb's table has in-frame clones only and misses some. The sample records approximately 90,000 clones, nearly 90% being singletons. The sequences come from CD4+ or CD8+ T cells sorted from blood, collected in a trial of the OX40 agonist ivuxolimab. The receptors here all came from an adult with an advanced solid tumor such as melanoma, head and neck, liver or kidney cancer. The CDR3 runs from the conserved cysteine through the conserved F or W. D genes are given only for firm matches. Size tells how often a clone was seen (once, few, many) or the class of an expanded clone, and some rows leave it out.

TGTGCCAGTAGTACCCAGGTTTCTGTAGGGACCCAGTACTTC CASSTQVSVGTQYF TRBJ2-5 TRBV19 - -
TGTGCCAGCACCAAAGGGGGGACTAGTATGGAGACCCAGTACTTC CASTKGGTSMETQYF TRBJ2-5 TRBV2 TRBD2 -
TGTGCCAGTAGTATTCCCCAGACCGGGGGCAAAAACATTCAGTACTTC CASSIPQTGGKNIQYF TRBJ2-4 TRBV19 - -
TGTGCCAGTAGTATGGGACAGGGACCCTACGAGCAGTACTTC CASSMGQGPYEQYF TRBJ2-7 TRBV19 TRBD1 -
TGTGCCACCAGCAGATTCACAGGGGGCTCAGGCAATCAGCCCCAGCATTTT CATSRFTGGSGNQPQHF TRBJ1-5 TRBV15 TRBD1 -
TGTGCCAGCAGTTACGGACAGAACACTGAAGCTTTCTTT CASSYGQNTEAFF TRBJ1-1 TRBV6-6 - -
TGCGCCAGCAGCCCGGGAAACAGGGACGAAAAACTGTTTTTT CASSPGNRDEKLFF TRBJ1-4 TRBV5-1 - -
TGTGCCAGCAGCTCGGACAGATACACTCAAGCTTTCTTT CASSSDRYTQAFF TRBJ1-1 TRBV5-6 - -
TGTGCCAGCAGCTCCTGGACTAGCGAAGAGACCCAGTACTTC CASSSWTSEETQYF TRBJ2-5 TRBV7-9 TRBD2 -
TGTGCCAGCAGCGTGACCGGGACAGGGGGCGCGAAAGCTTTCTTT CASSVTGTGGAKAFF TRBJ1-1 TRBV7-9 TRBD1 -
TGTGCCAGCAGCTTGGAGTTGGGCAGGAACACTGAAGCTTTCTTT CASSLELGRNTEAFF TRBJ1-1 TRBV5-4 - -
TGTGCCAGCAGCGTAGCGGGAATCGCAGATACGCAGTATTTT CASSVAGIADTQYF TRBJ2-3 TRBV7-8 TRBD2 -
TGTGCCAGCAGCTTCCAGGGAAACACCATATATTTT CASSFQGNTIYF TRBJ1-3 TRBV7-9 - -
TGTGCCATCACTTCCCAGCAGGGGTCCTACGAGCAGTACTTC CAITSQQGSYEQYF TRBJ2-7 TRBV10-3 - -
TGTGCCAGCAGCTTAGAAGGAACCTACGAGCAGTACTTC CASSLEGTYEQYF TRBJ2-7 TRBV11-2 - once
TGTGCCAGCAGTCAAACAGGGGGGGGCCACACTGAAGCTTTCTTT CASSQTGGGHTEAFF TRBJ1-1 TRBV5-4 TRBD1 -
TGTGCCAGCAGCTTGACTAGCGGGAGTTGGCAGTTCTTC CASSLTSGSWQFF TRBJ2-1 TRBV5-4 TRBD2 -
TGCGCCAGCACCCAGTCCAAATGGGGGGAGAACCAACAATTCTACGAGCAGTACTTC CASTQSKWGENQQFYEQYF TRBJ2-7 TRBV5-1 - -
TGTGCCAGTAAACTTCTATCCATGAACACTGAAGCTTTCTTT CASKLLSMNTEAFF TRBJ1-1 TRBV19 - -
TGTGCCAGCTCACCACAGGTGAACACTGAAGCTTTCTTT CASSPQVNTEAFF TRBJ1-1 TRBV18 - -
TGTGCCATCACCCCGGACAGGGACTATGGCTACACCTTC CAITPDRDYGYTF TRBJ1-2 TRBV10-3 TRBD1 few
TGTGCCAGTAGGGACCTCCGGTCTGGCTACACCTTC CASRDLRSGYTF TRBJ1-2 TRBV27 - -
TGTGCCAGCAGTTTTGGAGGGTTCTCTGGAAACACCATATATTTT CASSFGGFSGNTIYF TRBJ1-3 TRBV28 - -
TGTGCCAGCAGCTATCGGGGACAGGGGGCGGGCGAGCAGTTCTTC CASSYRGQGAGEQFF TRBJ2-1 TRBV7-2 TRBD1 -
TGTGCCAGCAGCCCAGGGGCTAGCGGGGTTGATGAGCAGTTCTTC CASSPGASGVDEQFF TRBJ2-1 TRBV7-3 TRBD2 -
TGTGCCAGCAGCTTACCGGCCGACGCTACGGGCACTGAAGCTTTCTTT CASSLPADATGTEAFF TRBJ1-1 TRBV7-9 - -
TGTGCCAGTAGTATCGGTGCAGGGAGACAACTTACCAGCTCTGGAAACACCATATATTTT CASSIGAGRQLTSSGNTIYF TRBJ1-3 TRBV19 - few
TGTGCCAGCAGTTATAGCGGGAGGTTAACCTACGAGCAGTACTTC CASSYSGRLTYEQYF TRBJ2-7 TRBV7-2 TRBD2 -
TGCAGCGTCGGAACGCAGTATTTT CSVGTQYF TRBJ2-3 TRBV29-1 - -
TGTGCCAGCCGGACAGACAAAAACATTCAGTACTTC CASRTDKNIQYF TRBJ2-4 TRBV28 - -
TGTGCCAGCAGCTTGGCCGGGCTAGTCAACACCGGGGAGCTGTTTTTT CASSLAGLVNTGELFF TRBJ2-2 TRBV5-4 - few
TGTGCCAGCAGTAGAACTAGCGGGGGGACAGATACGCAGTATTTT CASSRTSGGTDTQYF TRBJ2-3 TRBV6-1 TRBD2 -
TGTGCCAGCAGCTTGTTTCTCAGTTCGGTATTTTGGGGTGCAGGGAGTGGCTACACCTTC CASSLFLSSVFWGAGSGYTF TRBJ1-2 TRBV5-4 - -
TGTGCCAGCAGCGCGAATAGCGGGGGGTCCACAGATACGCAGTATTTT CASSANSGGSTDTQYF TRBJ2-3 TRBV5-4 TRBD2 -
TGCGCCAGCAGCTTGCAGCCAGGACAAACCTACGAGCAGTACTTC CASSLQPGQTYEQYF TRBJ2-7 TRBV5-1 - -
TGTGCCAGTAGTATAGCTTCAGGGGGCTCCTACGAGCAGTACTTC CASSIASGGSYEQYF TRBJ2-7 TRBV19 TRBD1 -
TGCAGCGCAGAATCTAACTATGGCTACACCTTC CSAESNYGYTF TRBJ1-2 TRBV29-1 - -
TGTGCCAGCTCACCACCTCAGTCGGAGCAGTTCTTC CASSPPQSEQFF TRBJ2-1 TRBV18 - -
TGTGCCAGCAGCTCAACAGGGGTAAGCACTGAAGCTTTCTTT CASSSTGVSTEAFF TRBJ1-1 TRBV7-2 TRBD1 -
TGTGCCGGAGGCGGTGGTGTTCAGCCCCAGCATTTT CAGGGGVQPQHF TRBJ1-5 TRBV28 - few
TGTGCCAGCAGTTACCCCGGGGGCAGCTACACCTTC CASSYPGGSYTF TRBJ1-2 TRBV28 - -
TGTGCCAGCAGCTTTGCTAGGACAGGGCAAGAGACCCAGTACTTC CASSFARTGQETQYF TRBJ2-5 TRBV7-9 TRBD1 -
TGTGCCAGCAGCCGGGTGGGCCAAACCTACGAGCAGTACTTC CASSRVGQTYEQYF TRBJ2-7 TRBV5-6 - -
TGTGCCAGCAGTGTGGGGGGACAGGGGAATGAAAAACTGTTTTTT CASSVGGQGNEKLFF TRBJ1-4 TRBV2 TRBD1 -
TGTGCCAGCAGCTTAGTCCCCCGAAACCGATTAGAAGAAGCTTTCTTT CASSLVPRNRLEEAFF TRBJ1-1 TRBV7-2 - -
TGTGCCTGGAGAGGTCTTGAGGGGCAGCCCCAGCATTTT CAWRGLEGQPQHF TRBJ1-5 TRBV30 - -
TGTGCCAGCACCTCGGGGTTTCTTGAGAACACTGAAGCTTTCTTT CASTSGFLENTEAFF TRBJ1-1 TRBV6-5 - -
TGTGCCAGCAGTTTTGGTCGGGACTCTATGGGGTACGAGCAGTACTTC CASSFGRDSMGYEQYF TRBJ2-7 TRBV6-5 - -
TGTGCCATCAGGGCGGGCAGCACAGATACGCAGTATTTT CAIRAGSTDTQYF TRBJ2-3 TRBV10-3 - -
TGTGCCAGTAGTATTGGGGGATTTGGCACAGATACGCAGTATTTT CASSIGGFGTDTQYF TRBJ2-3 TRBV19 - -
TGTGCCAGCTCACCCAGCACAGGGGGGAGCAATCAGCCCCAGCATTTT CASSPSTGGSNQPQHF TRBJ1-5 TRBV18 TRBD1 -
TGTGCCAGCAGCCCACTCTTGTCTGGAAACACCATATATTTT CASSPLLSGNTIYF TRBJ1-3 TRBV14 - -
TGTGCAAACATGCGGGACAGGGGTTCTGAAGCTTTCTTT CANMRDRGSEAFF TRBJ1-1 TRBV28 TRBD1 -
TGTGCCAGCAGGCCGGGCTCCCGGGTTTGGGGCTACACCTTC CASRPGSRVWGYTF TRBJ1-2 TRBV6-5 - -
TGTGCCAGCAGCCAAACAGGGACAGGGGTCTATGGCTACACCTTC CASSQTGTGVYGYTF TRBJ1-2 TRBV5-6 TRBD1 once